This paragraph covers one T cell receptor (beta chain) sequence. Alongside a J-beta primer mix, a sample-barcoded 5' primer served in a second PCR lasting roughly 7 to 11 cycles. A single record per CDR3 protein comes from TCRdb applying MiXCR to the 5' RACE reads. The data show hundreds of thousands of distinct CDR3 sequences, roughly three fifths seen once. This entry belongs to a study of blood T cells in healthy people across ages. Germline V gene lookup returns CDR1 SGHRS and CDR2 YFSETQ. This CDR3 is built from 19 residues. Trimming cost V 3 bases and J 6 bases, with 27 bases left between them. The sample taken for sequencing was blood. The source is a man aged 35 to 55 in good health. The chain is built from TRBV5-1 and TRBJ2-2; tentative D call: TRBD2 (6 bases). CDR3: CASSSWLVGGGSLAGELFF. CDR3 in DNA: TGCGCCAGCAGCTCGTGGTTGGTCGGGGGAGGCTCCCTGGCCGGGGAGCTGTTTTTT.